A single sample is the source of the 12 T cell receptor beta chains below, sequenced in a study of T cell responses to AZD1222 COVID-19 vaccine. Some clones are missing from TCRdb's copy, which holds only in-frame ones; the method was immunoSEQ multiplex PCR. The repertoire holds 80,000 to 90,000 clones, with roughly 91% as singletons. The sequencing here drew on peripheral blood, taken 28 days after the second AZD1222 dose. Receptors were obtained from an adult who received the AZD1222 COVID-19 vaccine.

CDR3 bases: TGTGCCATCCGGGGAATATGGGACAGGGGGCCACCGGGGGACACTGAAGCTTTCTTT. This sequence encodes CAIRGIWDRGPPGDTEAFF. The chain couples TRBV10-3 to TRBJ1-1, with 12 bases fitting TRBD1. J gave up 3 bases and V 8 bases, and 19 bases lay outside the gene matches. Germline V gives CDR1 ENHRY, CDR2 SYGVKD. The CDR3 extends over 19 amino acids.

The chain uses TRBV9 and TRBJ1-2, with D unresolved. V was shortened by 0 bases and J by 4 bases, with 10 bases between the two germline ends. Per the germline V gene, CDR1 is SGDLS and CDR2 is YYNGEE. CDR3 length: 14 residues. The CDR3 nucleotides read TGTGCCAGCAGCGTAGATCGCGGAATCTATGGCTACACCTTC. Its protein product is CASSVDRGIYGYTF. Full variable domain (missing parts from reference TRBV9 and TRBJ1-2): DSGVTQTPKHLITATGQRVTLRCSPRSGDLSVYWYQQSLDQGLQFLIQYYNGEERAKGNILERFSAQQFPDLHSELNLSSLELGDSALYFCASSVDRGIYGYTFGSGTRLTVV.

The V call is TRBV6-5, the J call TRBJ2-3; D not certain. CDR3 length: 13 residues. Germline loops: CDR1 MNHEY, CDR2 SVGAGI. V was shortened by 6 bases and J by 2 bases, with 9 bases between the two germline ends. The CDR3 DNA sequence: TGTGCCAGCAGGGTACCGGCCACAGATACGCAGTATTTT. This translates into CASRVPATDTQYF.

This chain joins TRBV5-1 and TRBJ2-4, with a tentative D call TRBD2 (6 bases). Trimming left V 7 bases short and J 9 bases short, with 20 bases between. CDR1 is SGHRS, CDR2 YFSETQ, per germline. The CDR3 is made up of 14 amino acids. CDR3 DNA: TGCGCCAGCCGCCCGCGGGGACCAGAGGGCATTCAGTACTTC. Translating it yields CASRPRGPEGIQYF.

The chain couples TRBV20-1 to TRBJ2-5, with D unresolved. CDR1 and CDR2 (germline): DFQATT, SNEGSKA (reference sequence). This CDR3 region has 13 residues. V gave up 3 bases and J gave up 0 bases, with 8 bases separating them. As DNA, the CDR3 is TGCAGTGCTAGTAGGCCTGACCAAGAGACCCAGTACTTC. It encodes CSASRPDQETQYF.

In the case of this clone: One end of the junction varies from germline; a read error may be responsible. This sequence joins TRBV11-2 and TRBJ1-6, with 8 bases aligning to TRBD1. The germline gives CDR1 SGHAT, CDR2 FQNNGV. The CDR3 spans 14 residues. The CDR3 DNA reads TGTGCCAGCAGCTTTGACAGGGGAAATTTACCCCTCCACTTT. Its translation is CASSFDRGNLPLHF.

The rearrangement joins TRBV6-5 to TRBJ1-4; 9 bases fit TRBD1. The ends lost 5 bases at V and 11 bases at J; junction bases unmatched: 9. The length of the CDR3 is 14 residues. Germline-derived CDR1 and CDR2 are MNHEY and SVGAGI. The CDR3 here is CASSTDRGIDKLFF. The DNA of the CDR3 is TGTGCCAGCAGTACGGACAGGGGAATAGACAAACTGTTTTTT.

V usage is TRBV5-1 and J usage is TRBJ1-2; no definite D call. The CDR3 is 12 residues long. V was cut by 1 base and J by 8 bases, with 9 bases left in between. Germline V gene sequence: CDR1 SGHRS, CDR2 YFSETQ. In DNA, the CDR3 is TGCGCCAGCAGCTTGCAGGACGACGGCTACACCTTC. Protein product: CASSLQDDGYTF. The variable domain in full, with the rest retrieved from reference TRBV5-1 and TRBJ1-2, is KAGVTQTPRYLIKTRGQQVTLSCSPISGHRSVSWYQQTPGQGLQFLFEYFSETQRNKGNFPGRFSGRQFSNSRSEMNVSTLELGDSALYLCASSLQDDGYTFGSGTRLTVV.

This clone was recorded once. This chain links TRBV12-5 with TRBJ2-2; the D gene is possibly TRBD2 (6 bases). Between the trimmed V and J ends, which lost 5 bases and 7 bases, there was a span of 11 bases. The CDR3 runs to 13 residues. Germline lookup yields CDR1 LGHNT and CDR2 FRNRAP. This CDR3 reads CASGTGASGELFF. Here the CDR3 DNA reads TGTGCTAGTGGTACGGGAGCGAGCGGGGAGCTGTTTTTT.

The chain joins TRBV6-5 to TRBJ2-2; TRBD2 matches at 14 bases. The germline V gene has CDR1 MNHEY and CDR2 SVGAGI. The CDR3 runs to 15 residues. V dropped 4 bases and J dropped 6; count of bases not matched to a gene: 1. CDR3 amino acids: CASSWGLAGAGELFF. DNA of the CDR3: TGTGCCAGCAGTTGGGGACTAGCGGGGGCCGGGGAGCTGTTTTTT.

V and J are TRBV9 and TRBJ2-5; TRBD2 might be the D (7 bases). The CDR3 totals 16 residues. Germline V gives CDR1 SGDLS, CDR2 YYNGEE. V was pared by 0 bases and J by 5 bases, with 17 bases between. CDR3 loop: CASSVEGGVVVETQYF. CDR3 coding DNA: TGTGCCAGCAGCGTAGAAGGGGGGGTCGTCGTGGAGACCCAGTACTTC.

V usage is TRBV6-5 and J usage is TRBJ1-2; perhaps TRBD1 as D (6 bases). There are 13 residues in the CDR3. Germline CDR1 MNHEY, CDR2 SVGAGI. V lost 6 bases and J lost 8, with 16 bases in between. The CDR3 coding sequence is TGTGCCAGCAGAGTTCCCGGGACACTGGGCTACACCTTC. This sequence encodes CASRVPGTLGYTF.